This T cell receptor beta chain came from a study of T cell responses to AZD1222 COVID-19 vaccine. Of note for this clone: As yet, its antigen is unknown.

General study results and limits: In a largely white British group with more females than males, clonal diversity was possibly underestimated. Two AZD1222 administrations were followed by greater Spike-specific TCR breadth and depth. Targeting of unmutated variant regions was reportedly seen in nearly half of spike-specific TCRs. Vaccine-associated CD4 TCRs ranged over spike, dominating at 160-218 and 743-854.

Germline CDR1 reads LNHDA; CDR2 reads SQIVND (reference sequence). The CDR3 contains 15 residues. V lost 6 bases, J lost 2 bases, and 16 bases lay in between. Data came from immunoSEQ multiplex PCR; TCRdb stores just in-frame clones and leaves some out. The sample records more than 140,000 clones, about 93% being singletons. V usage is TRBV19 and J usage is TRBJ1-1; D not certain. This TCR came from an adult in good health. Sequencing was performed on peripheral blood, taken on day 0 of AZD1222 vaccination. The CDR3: CASRKYQSGNTEAFF. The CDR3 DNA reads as TGTGCCAGTAGAAAATACCAGTCCGGAAACACTGAAGCTTTCTTT. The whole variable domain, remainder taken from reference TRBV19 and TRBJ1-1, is DGGITQSPKYLFRKEGQNVTLSCEQNLNHDAMYWYRQDPGQGLRLIYYSQIVNDFQKGDIAEGYSVSREKKESFPLTVTSAQKNPTAFYLCASRKYQSGNTEAFFGQGTRLTVV.